These T cell receptor beta chains were read from a single sample in a study of blood T cell repertoires in COVID-19. Measured with immunoSEQ multiplex PCR; TCRdb has only the in-frame clones, and not every one. This sample has approximately 190,000 clones, with 80% to 85% found just once. The sequencing sample was made of peripheral blood. These receptor sequences come from a woman between 25 and 40 years old with acute or convalescent COVID-19. The CDR3 runs from the conserved cysteine through the conserved F or W. D genes are given only for firm matches. Only part of the rows carry a size: once, few, many, or a class if the clone is expanded.

size	V	D	J	DNA	CDR3
-	TRBV5-6	TRBD2	TRBJ2-5	TGTGCCAGCAGCTTGCCCGCCCCGGGAGCGGGGTTTTTAGAGACCCAGTACTTC	CASSLPAPGAGFLETQYF
few	TRBV5-4	-	TRBJ2-2	TGTGCCAGCAGCTCCGGGGTCCTTGGCACCGGGGAGCTGTTTTTT	CASSSGVLGTGELFF
-	TRBV5-6	TRBD1	TRBJ2-5	TGTGCCACACGACAGGGGGCGACTGAGACCCAGTACTTC	CATRQGATETQYF
-	TRBV28	-	TRBJ1-2	TGTGCCAGCATCGGACAGTTCTATGGCTACACCTTC	CASIGQFYGYTF
-	TRBV2	-	TRBJ1-1	TGTGCCAGCAGTGAGTCAGGGTTTGAAGCTTTCTTT	CASSESGFEAFF
-	TRBV10-3	TRBD1	TRBJ2-7	TGTGCCATCAGTGACGGACAGGGGATGCACTACGAGCAGTACTTC	CAISDGQGMHYEQYF
-	TRBV6-5	-	TRBJ2-1	TGTGCCAGCTCCAGAGGGTTTTACAGTGAGCAGTTCTTC	CASSRGFYSEQFF
-	TRBV15	-	TRBJ2-1	TGTGCCACCAGCTTTCAGTTCTCGCAGTTCTTC	CATSFQFSQFF
-	TRBV19	TRBD1	TRBJ1-2	TGTGCCAGTAGTATTGACAGGGCTTCCGGCTACACCTTC	CASSIDRASGYTF
few	TRBV5-1	TRBD1	TRBJ2-5	TGCGCCAGCAGCTTGGGAGACAGGGCTGGGGAGACCCAGTACTTC	CASSLGDRAGETQYF
-	TRBV27	-	TRBJ1-2	TGTGCCAGCAGTTTGGGGGGAAGATATGGCTACACCTTC	CASSLGGRYGYTF
-	TRBV29-1	TRBD1	TRBJ1-5	TGCAGCGTTGGGGGACGCGGCAGGGGGAGCAATCAGCCCCAGCATTTT	CSVGGRGRGSNQPQHF
-	TRBV4-3	-	TRBJ2-7	TGCGCCAGCAGCCAAGGTTCCGGCGACTTGGCCTACGAGCAGTACTTC	CASSQGSGDLAYEQYF
-	TRBV2	TRBD2	TRBJ2-3	TGTGCCAGCAGTGGTGTAGGCGGGGGGGCCTCCGGAGATACGCAGTATTTT	CASSGVGGGASGDTQYF
once	TRBV15	TRBD1	TRBJ1-2	TGTGCCACCAGCATCGGCAGGGGGCTTTACTATGGCTACACCTTC	CATSIGRGLYYGYTF
-	TRBV9	TRBD1	TRBJ2-7	TGTGCCAGCAGCGCCAGGGACAGGACCTACGAGCAGTACTTC	CASSARDRTYEQYF
-	TRBV2	TRBD2	TRBJ2-1	TGTGCCAGCAGTGACGGGGGAGGGAATGAGCAGTTCTTC	CASSDGGGNEQFF
-	TRBV5-1	TRBD2	TRBJ2-1	TGCGCCAGCAGCCCGGGGACTAGCGTTGACTACAATGAGCAGTTCTTC	CASSPGTSVDYNEQFF
-	TRBV3-1/TRBV3-2	-	TRBJ2-1	TGTGCCAGCAGCCAAGATCCGGTGACCGCAGGTAGTGAGCAGTTCTTC	CASSQDPVTAGSEQFF
-	TRBV19	TRBD1	TRBJ1-5	TGTGCCAGTAGTATCCGCCTGGGGGCTGGACAGGGCCCGTATAGCAATCAGCCCCAGCATTTT	CASSIRLGAGQGPYSNQPQHF
-	TRBV18	-	TRBJ1-3	TGTGCCAGCTCATTGACAGATTCTGGAAACACCATATATTTT	CASSLTDSGNTIYF
-	TRBV20-1	-	TRBJ2-1	TGCAGTGTCGAAGGGGTCGATGAGCAGTTCTTC	CSVEGVDEQFF
-	TRBV28	-	TRBJ1-4	TGTGCCAGTCTGGGGAGCGGTGCGGAAAAACTGTTTTTT	CASLGSGAEKLFF
once	TRBV20-1	TRBD1	TRBJ2-7	TGCAGTGCTAGTACAGGGGGCGGGTTTGTGTACGAGCAGTACTTC	CSASTGGGFVYEQYF
-	TRBV7-9	-	TRBJ1-5	TGTGCCAGCAGCTTAACGGGATCCAGCAATCAGCCCCAGCATTTT	CASSLTGSSNQPQHF
-	TRBV10-3	TRBD1	TRBJ1-2	TGTGCCATCAGCTCGGACAGGAGCTATGGCTACACCTTC	CAISSDRSYGYTF
-	TRBV5-4	-	TRBJ1-1	TGTGCCAGCAGCTTTAGCGGGGGCCTTCAATCTGCTTTCTTT	CASSFSGGLQSAFF
-	TRBV3-1/TRBV3-2	TRBD2	TRBJ2-1	TGTGCCAGCAGCCTCCTGACTAGCGGGGGAACCAATGAGCAGTTCTTC	CASSLLTSGGTNEQFF
-	TRBV30	-	TRBJ2-2	TGTGCCTGGAACCCAGTCCCCACCGGGGAGCTGTTTTTT	CAWNPVPTGELFF
-	TRBV5-4	-	TRBJ1-1	TGTGCCAGCAGCTTGGCAGGGATTAACACTGAAGCTTTCTTT	CASSLAGINTEAFF
few	TRBV11-3	TRBD2	TRBJ2-5	TGTGCCAGCAGCTTAGGAATAGCGGGGGGGCATGAGACCCAGTACTTC	CASSLGIAGGHETQYF
-	TRBV11-3	-	TRBJ2-3	TGTGCCAGCAGCGGAGGGAGGCTAAATACGCAGTATTTT	CASSGGRLNTQYF
-	TRBV28	-	TRBJ1-1	TGTGCCAGCAGGCCTCTGACAACAGCCAACACTGAAGCTTTCTTT	CASRPLTTANTEAFF
-	TRBV6-2/TRBV6-3	TRBD2	TRBJ2-7	TGTGCCAGCAGTCGGACTAGCGGTCCCTACGAGCAGTACTTC	CASSRTSGPYEQYF
-	TRBV9	TRBD1	TRBJ2-7	TGTGCCAGCAGCGCCCCGGGACAGCAAAGGCAGTACTTC	CASSAPGQQRQYF
-	TRBV7-9	-	TRBJ1-4	TGTGCCAGCAGCTTAGCGGGGGGGACTAATGAAAAACTGTTTTTT	CASSLAGGTNEKLFF